These 16 T cell receptor beta chains originate from one sample sequenced in a study of CD8+CD57+ T cells in acquired aplastic anemia. Genomic DNA templated the TCR beta VDJ and CDR3 profiling. TCRdb redid the calling of the reads with MiXCR, one entry per CDR3 protein. Altogether 150,000 or so distinct CDR3 sequences are present, about 60% being singletons, with the ten largest covering about 48%. Sequencing was performed on sorted CD4+, CD8+, or CD8+CD57+ T cells (not recorded which) from PBMCs. The receptors were sampled from a human donor in good health.

In this sample, this clonotype turned up many times. The chain carries TRBV15 and TRBJ2-6; maybe TRBD1 (5 bases). This CDR3 spans 15 amino acids. Germline V lookup: CDR1 LNHNV, CDR2 YYDKDF (reference sequence). The V and J ends lost 3 bases and 3 bases respectively, with 9 bases between them. CDR3 bases: TGTGCCACCAGCAGTACAGGTTTTGGGGCCAACGTCCTGACTTTC. Translating it yields CATSSTGFGANVLTF.

This chain connects TRBV7-9 to TRBJ1-4; 7 nucleotides agree with TRBD1. Per the germline V gene, CDR1 is SEHNR and CDR2 is FQNEAQ (reference sequence). This CDR3 is 15 amino acids long. V dropped 5 bases and J dropped 0; count of bases not matched to a gene: 3. The CDR3 is CASSRTGTTNEKLFF. The CDR3 coding sequence is TGTGCCAGCAGCCGGACAGGTACAACTAATGAAAAACTGTTTTTT. The full variable domain, in which reference TRBV7-9 and TRBJ1-4 provide the parts outside the CDR3, is DTGVSQNPRHKITKRGQNVTFRCDPISEHNRLYWYRQTLGQGPEFLTYFQNEAQLEKSRLLSDRFSAERPKGSFSTLEIQRTEQGDSAMYLCASSRTGTTNEKLFFGSGTQLSVL.

This clonotype appeared many times. The CDR3 sequence: CASHPGLRNGAYGYTF. CDR3 sequence (DNA): TGTGCCAGTCATCCGGGACTCAGAAATGGGGCCTATGGCTACACCTTC. The rearrangement joins TRBV19 to TRBJ1-2; D is perhaps TRBD1 (5 bases). Germline V gene lookup returns CDR1 LNHDA and CDR2 SQIVND (reference sequence). This CDR3 comprises 16 residues. V was shortened by 8 bases and J by 4 bases, with 23 bases between the two germline ends.

The V gene is TRBV5-1, the J gene TRBJ1-2; a possible D gene is TRBD1 (5 bases). V was clipped by 3 bases and J by 0 bases, with 15 bases between them. CDR3 length: 16 amino acids. CDR1 SGHRS and CDR2 YFSETQ come from the germline V gene. The CDR3 DNA reads as TGCGCCAGCAGCTCAAACCCGACAGAATCTAACTATGGCTACACCTTC. Its protein is CASSSNPTESNYGYTF.

The count of this clonotype is one. This chain connects TRBV7-9 to TRBJ1-2, with a weak D call TRBD1 (6 bases). This CDR3 is 13 amino acids long. V lost 5 bases, J lost 5 bases, and 12 bases lay in between. Germline loops: CDR1 SEHNR, CDR2 FQNEAQ (reference sequence). The CDR3 DNA reads as TGTGCCAGCAGCCCACAGGGACCATATGGCTACACCTTC. Its translation is CASSPQGPYGYTF.

The rearrangement uses TRBV19 and TRBJ2-1, with 11 bases aligning to TRBD2. The length of the CDR3 is 14 residues. Germline CDR1 reads LNHDA; CDR2 reads SQIVND (reference sequence). The V gene end was trimmed by 7 bases and the J gene end by 6 bases; junction bases not matched to a gene: 5. The CDR3 sequence is CASKLAGGLNEQFF. CDR3 DNA sequence: TGTGCCAGTAAGCTAGCGGGGGGCCTCAATGAGCAGTTCTTC. Full variable domain (remainder filled in from reference TRBV19 and TRBJ2-1): DGGITQSPKYLFRKEGQNVTLSCEQNLNHDAMYWYRQDPGQGLRLIYYSQIVNDFQKGDIAEGYSVSREKKESFPLTVTSAQKNPTAFYLCASKLAGGLNEQFFGPGTRLTVL.

This clonotype was seen many times. V usage is TRBV19 and J usage is TRBJ1-1; D unclear. Germline V gene sequence: CDR1 LNHDA, CDR2 SQIVND (reference sequence). V was trimmed by 4 bases and J by 1 base, leaving 4 bases between them. The CDR3 contains 12 residues. The CDR3 DNA reads TGTGCCAGTAGTACGGGGAACACTGAAGCTTTCTTT. Translating gives CASSTGNTEAFF.

This clonotype was seen repeatedly, ten times or more. The rearrangement links TRBV27 to TRBJ2-7, with D perhaps being TRBD1 or TRBD2 (7 bases each). Trimming took off 4 bases at V and 3 bases at J, with 13 bases between the two ends. This CDR3 region has 14 residues. The germline gives CDR1 MNHEY, CDR2 SMNVEV (reference sequence). The CDR3 coding sequence is TGTGCCAGCAGTTCCAGGGGGGGCCTCTACGAGCAGTACTTC. Amino acid sequence: CASSSRGGLYEQYF.

The chain has TRBV2 and TRBJ2-2, with D possibly being TRBD2 (5 bases). V was pared by 6 bases and J by 3 bases, with 11 bases between. Germline V CDR1 and CDR2: SNHLY, FYNNEI. The length of the CDR3 is 14 residues. The CDR3 region is CASSVATHTGELFF. Here the CDR3 DNA reads TGTGCCAGCAGCGTAGCGACGCACACCGGGGAGCTGTTTTTT. The complete variable domain, with remaining parts taken from reference TRBV2 and TRBJ2-2, reads EPEVTQTPSHQVTQMGQEVILRCVPISNHLYFYWYRQILGQKVEFLVSFYNNEISEKSEIFDDQFSVERPDGSNFTLKIRSTKLEDSAMYFCASSVATHTGELFFGEGSRLTVL.

This clonotype was counted a few times. The CDR3 nucleotides are TGTGCCAGTAGTATCCCAGGGACCTACGAGCAGTACTTC. Its translation: CASSIPGTYEQYF. The V call is TRBV19, the J call TRBJ2-7; perhaps TRBD1 as D (5 bases). Germline-derived CDR1 and CDR2 are LNHDA and SQIVND (reference sequence). This CDR3 region has 13 residues. Between the trimmed V and J ends, which lost 3 bases and 2 bases, there was a span of 8 bases. Combining the CDR3 with reference TRBV19 and TRBJ2-7 gives the whole variable domain DGGITQSPKYLFRKEGQNVTLSCEQNLNHDAMYWYRQDPGQGLRLIYYSQIVNDFQKGDIAEGYSVSREKKESFPLTVTSAQKNPTAFYLCASSIPGTYEQYFGPGTRLTVT.

This clonotype was recorded many times. The rearrangement links TRBV5-5 to TRBJ2-1, with a possible D match to TRBD2 (5 bases). The germline V gene encodes CDR1 SGHKS and CDR2 YYEKEE (reference sequence). V was shortened by 7 bases and J by 4 bases, with 18 bases between the two germline ends. The CDR3 spans 15 residues. CDR3 sequence reads: CASAATSGGYNEQFF. The CDR3 DNA is TGTGCCAGCGCCGCCACTTCGGGCGGGTACAATGAGCAGTTCTTC.

V and J are TRBV29-1 and TRBJ2-3; 8 bases map to TRBD1. J lost 5 bases, V lost 6 bases, and 10 bases had no gene match. The germline V gene has CDR1 SQVTM and CDR2 ANQGSEA. The CDR3 runs 14 residues. The CDR3 here is CSVATGGRGDTQYF. CDR3 DNA: TGCAGCGTGGCAACAGGGGGTCGTGGAGATACGCAGTATTTT.

This rearrangement joins TRBV7-8 to TRBJ2-7; D might be TRBD1 or TRBD2, each matching 5 bases. The CDR3 has 13 residues. V gave up 3 bases and J gave up 4 bases, with 10 bases separating them. Per germline, CDR1 SGHVS and CDR2 FQNEAQ. The CDR3 region is CASSFFGGYEQYF. The CDR3 DNA sequence: TGTGCCAGCAGCTTTTTTGGGGGTTACGAGCAGTACTTC.

V and J are TRBV27 and TRBJ2-7; D is perhaps TRBD2 (5 bases). With 4 bases removed from V and 2 bases from J, the gap between germline ends came to 12 bases. Germline assignment: CDR1 MNHEY and CDR2 SMNVEV (reference sequence). This CDR3 has 14 residues. CDR3 nucleotides: TGTGCCAGCAGTTGTACCGGGAACGCCTACGAGCAGTACTTC. Its translation: CASSCTGNAYEQYF.

This clonotype was detected only once. V gene TRBV7-2 combines with J gene TRBJ1-6; no firm D call. The ends were cut back, 1 base at V and 3 bases at J, with 4 bases in the middle. This CDR3 is built from 14 residues. Germline-derived CDR1 and CDR2 are SGHTA and FQGNSA. The CDR3 DNA sequence: TGTGCCAGCAGCTTAGTAGGCTATAATTCACCCCTCCACTTT. Translating gives CASSLVGYNSPLHF.

This clonotype was observed a few times. The rearrangement uses TRBV10-3 and TRBJ2-7; TRBD1 aligns across 10 bases. The germline V gene has CDR1 ENHRY and CDR2 SYGVKD. The CDR3 totals 14 residues. The V gene end was trimmed by 10 bases and the J gene end by 7 bases; junction bases not matched to a gene: 13. CDR3 DNA sequence: TGTGCCACCCTTGGACAGGGGGTGCTTGTGGAGCAGTACTTC. This sequence encodes CATLGQGVLVEQYF.